This TCR beta chain was captured in a study of T-cell reconstitution after alpha-beta-depleted transplantation in children (dated by TCRdb to the mid-2010s). Study-wide context: Using TCR repertoire profiling, the study followed T-cell immune reconstitution in a quantitative way in children after TCRalphabeta/CD19-depleted allogeneic hematopoietic cell transplantation.

The CDR3 covers 16 residues, taking in both the cysteine and the phenylalanine. The entry retains the CDR3 DNA only, 48 bases that are in frame from base 1. V sheds 0 bases and J sheds 0 bases, leaving 10 bases between their ends. Looking up the germline V gene yields CDR1 LGHNA and CDR2 YSLEER. Library creation used PCR. The sequencer was an Illumina HiSeq 2500. To normalize quantification of the TCRbeta repertoire, the TCR libraries were built with molecular barcoding that relied on unique molecular identifiers. TCRdb trimmed public reads at Q25 via fastp, called clones via MiXCR and kept in-frame beta chains. Each CDR3 protein gets just one entry, which takes the most common genes and DNA from the rows behind it. Across this sample there are about 500,000 distinct CDR3 sequences, with around a third seen only once. Under 3% of the sample goes to the ten largest clones. This clonotype was picked up a small number of times. Its antigen specificity is not known. No much larger clonotype is one base removed from it; base qualities were not supplied.

The V and J segments used are TRBV4-3 and TRBJ2-3; the D gene is unclear. The sample consisted of PBMCs from the stem cell graft donor, taken from the stem cell graft. This receptor was taken from a human donor who donated a stem cell graft to a child with aplastic anemia. The nucleotide sequence reads TGCGCCAGCAGCCAAGATCGTAGCCTTAGCACAGATACGCAGTATTTT. Its protein is CASSQDRSLSTDTQYF.